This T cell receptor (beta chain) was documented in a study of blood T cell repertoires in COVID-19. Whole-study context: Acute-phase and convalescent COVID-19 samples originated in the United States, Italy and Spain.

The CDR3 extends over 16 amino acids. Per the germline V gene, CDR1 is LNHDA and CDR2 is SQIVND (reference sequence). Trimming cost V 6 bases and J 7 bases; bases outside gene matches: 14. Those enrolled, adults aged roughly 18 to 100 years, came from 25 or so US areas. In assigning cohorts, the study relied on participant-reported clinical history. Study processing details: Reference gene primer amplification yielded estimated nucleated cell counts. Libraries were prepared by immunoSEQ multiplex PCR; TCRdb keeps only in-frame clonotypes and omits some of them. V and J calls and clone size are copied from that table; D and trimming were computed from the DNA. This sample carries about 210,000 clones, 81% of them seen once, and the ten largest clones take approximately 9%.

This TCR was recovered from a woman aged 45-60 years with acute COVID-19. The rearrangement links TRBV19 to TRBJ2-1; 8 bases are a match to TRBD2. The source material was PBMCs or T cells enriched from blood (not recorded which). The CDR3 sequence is CASRNNPGLVGNEQFF. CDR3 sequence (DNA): TGTGCCAGTAGAAATAATCCGGGACTAGTGGGAAATGAGCAGTTCTTC.